This T cell receptor beta chain came from a study of blood T cell repertoires in COVID-19 (TCRdb year 2020). As for the study more broadly: Collaborator samples came from the United States, Italy and Spain and covered acute and convalescent phases of COVID-19. The sample metadata nearly always contained a de-identified subject ID, COVID-19 status, age in years and sex. The material from the prospective study consisted of cDNA or gDNA derived from T cells, B-cell-depleted T cells, or PBMCs. The samples were drawn from two sources: the first 160 participants of the ongoing ImmuneRACE study, and 1,200 or so subjects contributed by 6 global collaborators. The repertoires were made available in a free public database intended to serve as a resource for research on the immune response to SARS-CoV-2. Deeply sampled blood TCRbeta repertoires from subjects exposed to, actively infected with, or recovered from COVID-19 were included in the dataset. Where available, HLA class I and class II types were obtained from metadata supplied by the sample provider rather than from assay-based typing. Findings and caveats that apply to the study as a whole: The quantity of clinical and demographic metadata differed by source and by participant and was supplied without curation.

TCRbeta CDR3 regions were amplified from genomic DNA using the immunoSEQ Assay, a bias-controlled multiplex PCR. As for how the authors treated the data: The number of nucleated cells in each sample was estimated by amplification of reference gene primers within the assay. Sequence reads were collapsed and filtered to measure the absolute abundance of every unique TCRbeta CDR3 rearrangement. For each sample, productive Simpson clonality was calculated by taking the square root of Simpson's diversity index across productive rearrangements. TCRdb provides this immuneACCESS table in a form limited to in-frame rearrangements. Some clones are lacking; in checked studies, under half of them reflect an unresolved V gene, and why the rest are absent is not known. D and trimming were read from the DNA, whereas the V and J calls and clone size are those reported in that table. In this sample the table shows 60,000 to 85,000 clones, 90% of which occur a single time. The ten largest clones capture around 1.6% of the sample.

Notes on this clone: The antigen it binds to is not known. No base quality information exists; no much larger clone differs at one position.

The CDR3 covers 12 residues, taking in both the cysteine and the phenylalanine. Only the CDR3 portion is preserved as DNA: 36 bases, with reading frame beginning at the first base. V is cut back by 1 base and J by 8 bases, with 1 base in the junction unmatched. CDR1 is given as KGHSH and CDR2 as LQKENI, both from the germline V gene. Collaborating institutions collected whole blood in K2EDTA tubes following their own protocols. Collaborator samples were shipped for TCRbeta analysis as frozen whole blood, isolated PBMCs, or DNA extracted from either sample type. Recombination joined TRBV18 with TRBJ1-1, and 7 junction bases match TRBD1. The receptor was derived from a man aged 45-60 years with acute or convalescent COVID-19. The sequencing input was peripheral blood. The CDR3 has the sequence CASSPLQGEAFF. The nucleotides read TGTGCCAGCTCACCACTACAGGGGGAAGCTTTCTTT.